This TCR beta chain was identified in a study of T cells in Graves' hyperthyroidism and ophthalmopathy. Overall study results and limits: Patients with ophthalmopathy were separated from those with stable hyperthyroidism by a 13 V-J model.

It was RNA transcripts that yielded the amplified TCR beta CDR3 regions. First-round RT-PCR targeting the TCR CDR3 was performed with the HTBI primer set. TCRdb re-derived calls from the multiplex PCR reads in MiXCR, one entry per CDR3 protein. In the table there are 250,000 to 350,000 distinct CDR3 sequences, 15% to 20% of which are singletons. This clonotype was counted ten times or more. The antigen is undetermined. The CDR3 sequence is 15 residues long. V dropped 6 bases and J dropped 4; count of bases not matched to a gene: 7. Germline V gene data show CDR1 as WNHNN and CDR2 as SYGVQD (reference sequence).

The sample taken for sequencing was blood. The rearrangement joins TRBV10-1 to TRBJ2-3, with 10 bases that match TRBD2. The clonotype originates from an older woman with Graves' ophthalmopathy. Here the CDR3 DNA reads TGCGCCAGCAGCGACACCGGGACTAGCGCAGATACGCAGTATTTT. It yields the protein CASSDTGTSADTQYF.